The entry below gives a single T cell receptor (beta chain) sequence along with its context. As yet, its antigen is unknown. This specimen belongs to a study of identical twins. Each CDR3 protein gets one entry after TCRdb re-called the 5' RACE reads with MiXCR. The profile shows 450,000 or so distinct CDR3 sequences, roughly a quarter of them singletons. This CDR3 contains 16 residues. The junction had 7 bases not matched to a gene; V was cut back by 6 bases and J by 1 base. Germline V gene sequence: CDR1 MNHEY, CDR2 SMNVEV (reference sequence). General study results and limits: Part of the zero-insertion signal could reflect confounding by invariant MAIT and iNKT cells. Cord blood beta clonotypes present at high abundance carried fewer insertions; no such pattern appeared in memory repertoires.

Healthy Caucasians, and only they, were the donors. These data were likewise used in another study, on T cells expressing NK-cell markers.

The chain uses TRBV27 and TRBJ2-2; 8 nucleotides match TRBD2. The clonotype comes from a woman aged 18-35 years in good health. The sequenced sample was CD4+ T cells sorted from blood. The CDR3 sequence: CASSRTSWGNTGELFF. CDR3 bases: TGTGCCAGCAGCCGGACTAGCTGGGGGAACACCGGGGAGCTGTTTTTT.